This TCR beta chain was documented in a study of cytomegalovirus exposure and HLA in healthy donors. This clone was observed a few times. Antigen unknown. 13 Jbeta primers and 60 Vbeta primers were used for the PCR. Using immunoSEQ multiplex PCR, the repertoire was profiled, and TCRdb retains in-frame clones only, with some absent. The sample holds some 170,000 clones, 81% seen once. Trimming cost V 4 bases and J 4 bases, with 14 bases left between them. The CDR3 has 14 amino acids. CDR1 is SNHLY and CDR2 is FYNNEI in the germline V gene. Among the donors, all were healthy bone marrow donors. Whole-study findings and limits: The study recorded 160 or so TCR beta chains that were cytomegalovirus-associated. In an earlier analysis, productive rearrangement rates for most beta V segments clustered near 87% or 30%.

The clonotype originates from a woman aged 18-29 years in good health and CMV-seropositive. Sequencing was carried out using PBMCs. The J gene is TRBJ2-7, the V gene TRBV2, with a possible D match to TRBD1 (5 bases). CDR3 amino acids: CASSGLQGSYEQYF. As DNA, the CDR3 is TGTGCCAGCAGTGGCCTCCAGGGCTCTTACGAGCAGTACTTC.